The T cell receptor (beta chain) described here comes from a study of blood T cells in healthy people across ages. In regard to this clonotype: The junction shows a germline mismatch at one end, possibly a read error.

The CDR3 extends over 13 amino acids. Germline V gene sequence: CDR1 GTSNPN, CDR2 SVGIG (reference sequence). Sample-barcoded 5' priming and a J-beta primer mix drove a second PCR of roughly 6 to 12 cycles. TCRdb reprocessed the 5' RACE reads with MiXCR, giving one entry per CDR3 protein. This repertoire shows 800,000 to 950,000 distinct CDR3 sequences, 25% to 35% found once; its top ten account for about 10%. A further study also used this sample, focusing on T cells of mothers and their children.

Source material: blood. The chain joins TRBV30 to TRBJ1-2; the match to TRBD1 covers 7 bases. The TCR originated in a woman in her thirties or forties in good health. CDR3 sequence reads: CAWSVIGGYGHTF. The DNA of the CDR3 is TGTGCCTGGAGTGTAATAGGGGGCTATGGCCACACCTTC.